This T cell receptor beta chain was documented in a study of T cell changes during pregnancy in multiple sclerosis. This CDR3 is built from 14 residues. V was pared by 0 bases and J by 1 base, with 7 bases between. Germline CDR1 is ENHRY and CDR2 is SYGVKD. This table comes from immunoSEQ multiplex PCR, and its TCRdb copy is limited to in-frame clones, with some not included. In the table there are around 39,000 clones, 85% to 95% of which are singletons. The sequencing sample was made of PBMCs (not recorded whether the cells were cultured). This receptor was identified in a female donor with multiple sclerosis, enrolled in a pregnancy study. V and J are TRBV10-3 and TRBJ2-7; D gene unclear. Here the CDR3 reads CAISESRYSYEQYF. CDR3 bases: TGTGCCATCAGTGAGTCCCGTTATTCCTACGAGCAGTACTTC.